Below are 9 T cell receptor beta chains sequenced from a single sample in a study of T cells after yellow fever vaccination. In TCRdb, the 5' RACE reads were re-called with MiXCR into one record per CDR3 protein. The repertoire holds hundreds of thousands of distinct CDR3 sequences, with 20% to 25% as singletons. The source was PBMCs, collected 21 days after the first yellow fever vaccination. Receptors originate from a man younger than 35 who received the YFV17D yellow fever vaccine.

This clonotype occurred a few times. CDR3 amino acids: CASGGSFTDRGQDEQYF. The CDR3 DNA reads as TGTGCCAGCGGTGGGTCGTTCACGGACAGGGGGCAGGACGAGCAGTACTTC. The V and J genes are TRBV12-3 or TRBV12-4 and TRBJ2-7; 11 positions match TRBD1. This CDR3 comprises 17 residues. J lost 5 bases, V lost 8 bases, and 17 bases had no gene match.

This rearrangement joins TRBV24-1 to TRBJ2-3; TRBD2 matches 8 bases. J lost 6 bases, V lost 4 bases, and 8 bases had no gene match. Germline loops: CDR1 KGHDR, CDR2 SFDVKD. CDR3 size: 15 residues. CDR3 sequence (DNA): TGTGCCACCAGTGACCAGGGACTAGGGGGGGATACGCAGTATTTT. Its translation: CATSDQGLGGDTQYF.

The rearrangement uses TRBV3-1 and TRBJ2-2; maybe TRBD1 (6 bases). CDR1 and CDR2 (germline): LGHDT, YNNKEL (reference sequence). The CDR3 runs 15 residues. Trimming removed 5 bases from V and 2 bases from J, with 12 bases in between. CDR3 in amino acids: CASSLRDTNTGELFF. As DNA, the CDR3 is TGTGCCAGCAGCTTACGGGACACAAACACCGGGGAGCTGTTTTTT.

V gene TRBV20-1 combines with J gene TRBJ2-1; D might be TRBD2 (6 bases). The ends were cut back, 6 bases at V and 0 bases at J, with 18 bases in the middle. From germline, CDR1 is DFQATT and CDR2 SNEGSKA (reference sequence). CDR3 size: 16 residues. Written as DNA, the CDR3 is TGCAGTGCAAGGCGCGCGGGGACCCTCTCCTACAATGAGCAGTTCTTC. This encodes CSARRAGTLSYNEQFF.

The rearrangement uses TRBV28 and TRBJ2-7; 9 nucleotides align to TRBD2. V lost 7 bases and J lost 2; bases outside the gene matches: 3. CDR1 and CDR2 from the germline V gene are MDHEN and SYDVKM. The CDR3 is made up of 13 amino acids. The CDR3 protein is CASIGGGAYEQYF. In nucleotides, the CDR3 is TGTGCCAGCATAGGCGGGGGGGCCTACGAGCAGTACTTC.

This clonotype is a singleton in its sample. The rearrangement links TRBV27 to TRBJ1-2; TRBD1 matches at 7 bases. This CDR3 contains 13 residues. V lost 8 bases to trimming and J lost 2 bases; unmatched junction nucleotides: 5. Germline CDR1 and CDR2: MNHEY and SMNVEV (reference sequence). The DNA of the CDR3 is TGTGCCAGCGGCGCGGACAGGAACTATGGCTACACCTTC. This translates into CASGADRNYGYTF.

Ten or more counts support this clonotype. V and J are TRBV4-1 and TRBJ2-7, with D unresolved. This CDR3 region has 12 residues. V was trimmed by 3 bases and J by 2 bases, leaving 5 bases between them. Per the germline V gene, CDR1 is MGHRA and CDR2 is YSYEKL. The DNA for the CDR3 is TGCGCCAGCAGCCAGGAACCCTACGAGCAGTACTTC. Translated: CASSQEPYEQYF.

This clonotype was counted ten times or more. V is TRBV11-1 and J is TRBJ1-4; D remains unclear. The germline V and J ends were trimmed by 1 base and 0 bases, with 24 bases remaining between them. Per germline, CDR1 SGHAT and CDR2 FQDESV (reference sequence). The CDR3 extends over 21 amino acids. As DNA, the CDR3 is TGTGCCAGCAGCTTAGTGGTCCCAGATCCTTTACACCTTGCAACTAATGAAAAACTGTTTTTT. As protein: CASSLVVPDPLHLATNEKLFF.

The chain has TRBV7-8 and TRBJ2-3; D is unresolved. The germline CDR1 and CDR2 sequences are SGHVS and FQNEAQ. Trimming took off 4 bases at V and 2 bases at J, with 16 bases between the two ends. The CDR3 covers 16 residues. CDR3 DNA: TGTGCCAGCAGCTCCCCCCCGGACCCCTTCACAGATACGCAGTATTTT. Protein sequence: CASSSPPDPFTDTQYF.